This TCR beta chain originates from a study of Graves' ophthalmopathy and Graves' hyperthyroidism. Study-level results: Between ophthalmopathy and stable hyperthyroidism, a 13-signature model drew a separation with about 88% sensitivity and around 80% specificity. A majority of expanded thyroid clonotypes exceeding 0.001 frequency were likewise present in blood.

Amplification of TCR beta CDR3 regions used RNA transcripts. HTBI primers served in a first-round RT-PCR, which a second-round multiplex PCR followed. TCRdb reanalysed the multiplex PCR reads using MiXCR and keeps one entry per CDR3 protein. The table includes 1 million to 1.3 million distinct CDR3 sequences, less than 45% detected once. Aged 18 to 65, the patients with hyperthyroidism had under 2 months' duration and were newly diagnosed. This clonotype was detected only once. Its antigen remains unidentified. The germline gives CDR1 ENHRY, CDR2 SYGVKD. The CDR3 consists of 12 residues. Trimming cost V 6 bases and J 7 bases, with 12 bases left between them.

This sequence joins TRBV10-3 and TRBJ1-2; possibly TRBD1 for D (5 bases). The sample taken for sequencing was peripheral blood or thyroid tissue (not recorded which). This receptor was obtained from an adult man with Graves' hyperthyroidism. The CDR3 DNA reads TGTGCCATCAGCAGGGAAGGCTCTGGCTACACCTTC. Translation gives CAISREGSGYTF.